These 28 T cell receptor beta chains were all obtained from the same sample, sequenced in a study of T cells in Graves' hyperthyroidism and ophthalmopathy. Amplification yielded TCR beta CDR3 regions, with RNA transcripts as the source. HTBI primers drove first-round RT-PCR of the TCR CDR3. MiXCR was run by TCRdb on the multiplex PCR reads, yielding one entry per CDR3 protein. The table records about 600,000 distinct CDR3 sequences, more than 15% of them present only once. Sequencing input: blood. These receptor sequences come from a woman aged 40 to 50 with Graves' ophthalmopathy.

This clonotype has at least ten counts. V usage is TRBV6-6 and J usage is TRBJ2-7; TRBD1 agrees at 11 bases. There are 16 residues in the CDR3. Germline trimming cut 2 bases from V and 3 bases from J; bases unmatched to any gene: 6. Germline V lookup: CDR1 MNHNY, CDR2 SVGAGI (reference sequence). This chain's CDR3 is CASSYTGTGGGYEQYF. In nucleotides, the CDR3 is TGTGCCAGCAGTTACACTGGGACAGGGGGAGGCTACGAGCAGTACTTC.

CDR3 DNA: TGTGCCAGCAGCCCACACGGGGTAACAGCCGGGGAGCTGTTTTTT. Protein product: CASSPHGVTAGELFF. The chain carries TRBV16 and TRBJ2-2; TRBD2 might be the D (5 bases). The CDR3 extends over 15 amino acids. V lost 4 bases and J lost 6, with 15 bases in between. The germline gives CDR1 KGHSY, CDR2 FQNENV.

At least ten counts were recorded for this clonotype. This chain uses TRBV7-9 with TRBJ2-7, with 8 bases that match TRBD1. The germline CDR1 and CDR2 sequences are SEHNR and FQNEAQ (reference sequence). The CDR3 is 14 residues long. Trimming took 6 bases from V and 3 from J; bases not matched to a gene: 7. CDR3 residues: CASSFDRGFYEQYF. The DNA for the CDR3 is TGTGCCAGCAGTTTTGACAGGGGTTTCTACGAGCAGTACTTC.

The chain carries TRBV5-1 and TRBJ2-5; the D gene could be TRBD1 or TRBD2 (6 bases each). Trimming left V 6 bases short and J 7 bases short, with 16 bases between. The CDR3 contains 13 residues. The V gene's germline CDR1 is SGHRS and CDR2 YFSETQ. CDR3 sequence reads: CASTTDRGATQYF. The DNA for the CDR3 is TGCGCCAGCACCACGGATAGGGGGGCGACCCAGTACTTC. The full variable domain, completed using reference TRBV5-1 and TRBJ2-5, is KAGVTQTPRYLIKTRGQQVTLSCSPISGHRSVSWYQQTPGQGLQFLFEYFSETQRNKGNFPGRFSGRQFSNSRSEMNVSTLELGDSALYLCASTTDRGATQYFGPGTRLLVL.

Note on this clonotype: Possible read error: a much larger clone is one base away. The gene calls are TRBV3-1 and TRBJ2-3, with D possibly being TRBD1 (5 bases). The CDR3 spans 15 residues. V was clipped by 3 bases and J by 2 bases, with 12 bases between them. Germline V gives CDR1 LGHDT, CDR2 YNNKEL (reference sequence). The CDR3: CASSQTLRDTDTQYF. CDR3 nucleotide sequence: TGTGCCAGCAGCCAGACCCTCAGGGACACAGATACGCAGTATTTT.

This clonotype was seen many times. CDR3 nucleotide sequence: TGTGCCAGCAGTAGGACAGGGGGCAGTGGCTACACCTTC. It translates to CASSRTGGSGYTF. The rearrangement links TRBV12-3 or TRBV12-4 to TRBJ1-2; 11 nucleotides line up with TRBD1. The CDR3 is 13 amino acids. With V trimmed by 5 bases and J by 7 bases, 3 bases remained unmatched.

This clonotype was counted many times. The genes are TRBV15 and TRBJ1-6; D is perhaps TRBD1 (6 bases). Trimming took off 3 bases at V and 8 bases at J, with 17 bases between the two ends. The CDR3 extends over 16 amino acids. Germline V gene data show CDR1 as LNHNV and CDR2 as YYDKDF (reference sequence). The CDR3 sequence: CATSRVTGSNDSPLHF. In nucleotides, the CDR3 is TGTGCCACCAGCAGGGTCACAGGGAGCAACGATTCACCCCTCCACTTT.

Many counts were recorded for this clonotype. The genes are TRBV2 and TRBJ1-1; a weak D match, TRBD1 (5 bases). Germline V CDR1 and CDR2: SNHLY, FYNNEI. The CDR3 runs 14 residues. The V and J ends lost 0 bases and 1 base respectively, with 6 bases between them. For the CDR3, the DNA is TGTGCCAGCAGTGAAGCGACAGCGAACACTGAAGCTTTCTTT. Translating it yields CASSEATANTEAFF.

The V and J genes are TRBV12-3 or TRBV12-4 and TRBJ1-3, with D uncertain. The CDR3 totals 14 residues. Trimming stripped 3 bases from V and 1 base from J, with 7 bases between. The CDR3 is CASSFGTSGNTIYF. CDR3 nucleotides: TGTGCCAGCAGTTTCGGTACGTCTGGAAACACCATATATTTT.

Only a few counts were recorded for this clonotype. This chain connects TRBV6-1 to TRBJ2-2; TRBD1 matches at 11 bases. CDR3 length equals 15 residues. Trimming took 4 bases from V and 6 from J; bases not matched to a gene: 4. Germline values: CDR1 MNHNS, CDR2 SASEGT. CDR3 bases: TGTGCCAGCAGTGCTCCGGGACAGGGGGCCGGGGAGCTGTTTTTT. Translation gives CASSAPGQGAGELFF.

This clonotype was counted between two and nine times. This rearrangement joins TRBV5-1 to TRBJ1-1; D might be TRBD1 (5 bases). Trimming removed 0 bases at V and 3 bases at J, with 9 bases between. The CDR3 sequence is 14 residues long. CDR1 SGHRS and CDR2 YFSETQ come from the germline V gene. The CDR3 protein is CASSLDGAYTEAFF. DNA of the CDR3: TGCGCCAGCAGCTTGGATGGGGCTTACACTGAAGCTTTCTTT. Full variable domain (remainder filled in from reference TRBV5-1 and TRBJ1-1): KAGVTQTPRYLIKTRGQQVTLSCSPISGHRSVSWYQQTPGQGLQFLFEYFSETQRNKGNFPGRFSGRQFSNSRSEMNVSTLELGDSALYLCASSLDGAYTEAFFGQGTRLTVV.

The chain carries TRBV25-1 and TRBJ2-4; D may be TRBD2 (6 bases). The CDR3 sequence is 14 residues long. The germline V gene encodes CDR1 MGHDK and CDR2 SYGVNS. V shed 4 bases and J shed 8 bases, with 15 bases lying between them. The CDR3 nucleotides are TGTGCCAGCAGTGTTGTGGGGGGTGGAGACATTCAGTACTTC. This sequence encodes CASSVVGGGDIQYF.

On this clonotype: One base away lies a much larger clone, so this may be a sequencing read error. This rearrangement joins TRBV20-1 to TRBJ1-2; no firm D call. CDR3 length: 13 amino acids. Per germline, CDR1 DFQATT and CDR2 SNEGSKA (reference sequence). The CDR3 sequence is CSARDEQNCGYTF. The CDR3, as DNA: TGCAGTGCTAGAGATGAGCAGAACTGTGGCTACACCTTC.

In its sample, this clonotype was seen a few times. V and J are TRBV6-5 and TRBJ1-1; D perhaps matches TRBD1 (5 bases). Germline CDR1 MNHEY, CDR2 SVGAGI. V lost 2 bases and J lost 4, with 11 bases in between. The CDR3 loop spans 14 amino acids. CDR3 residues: CASSYGRQPTEAFF. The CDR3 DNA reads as TGTGCCAGCAGTTACGGACGACAGCCCACTGAAGCTTTCTTT.

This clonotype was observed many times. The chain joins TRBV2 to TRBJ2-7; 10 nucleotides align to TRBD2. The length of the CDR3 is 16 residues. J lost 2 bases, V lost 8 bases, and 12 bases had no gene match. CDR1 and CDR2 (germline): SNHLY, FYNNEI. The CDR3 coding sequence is TGTGCCAGCTCCTTTCTTCGGACTAGCGGTACCTACGAGCAGTACTTC. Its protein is CASSFLRTSGTYEQYF.

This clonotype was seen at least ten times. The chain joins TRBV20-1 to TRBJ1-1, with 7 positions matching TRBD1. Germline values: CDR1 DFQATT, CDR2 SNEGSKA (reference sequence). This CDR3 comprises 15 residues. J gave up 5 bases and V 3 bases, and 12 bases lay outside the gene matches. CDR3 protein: CSARNRGKDWTEAFF. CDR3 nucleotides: TGCAGTGCTAGGAACAGGGGAAAGGATTGGACTGAAGCTTTCTTT.

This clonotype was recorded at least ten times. The CDR3 here is CSARGDRGLGEQYF. CDR3 coding DNA: TGCAGTGCTAGGGGAGACAGGGGGCTGGGGGAGCAGTACTTC. This chain joins TRBV20-1 and TRBJ2-7, with 10 bases that match TRBD1. CDR3 size: 14 residues. CDR1 is DFQATT, CDR2 SNEGSKA, per germline (reference sequence). Trimming at V came to 3 bases and at J to 7 bases, leaving 9 bases not matched to a gene.

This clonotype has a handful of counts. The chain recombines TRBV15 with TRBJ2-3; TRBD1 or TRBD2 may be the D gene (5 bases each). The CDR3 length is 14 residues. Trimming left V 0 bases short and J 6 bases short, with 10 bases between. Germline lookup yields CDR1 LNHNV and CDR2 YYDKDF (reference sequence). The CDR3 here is CATSREGETDTQYF. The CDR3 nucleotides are TGTGCCACCAGCAGAGAGGGGGAAACGGATACGCAGTATTTT.

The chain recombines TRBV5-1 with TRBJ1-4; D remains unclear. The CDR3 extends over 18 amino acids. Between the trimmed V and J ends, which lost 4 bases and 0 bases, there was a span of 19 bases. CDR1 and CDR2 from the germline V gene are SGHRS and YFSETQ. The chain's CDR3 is CASSPWTLGTSTNEKLFF. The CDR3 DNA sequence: TGCGCCAGCAGCCCCTGGACTTTAGGAACTTCAACTAATGAAAAACTGTTTTTT.

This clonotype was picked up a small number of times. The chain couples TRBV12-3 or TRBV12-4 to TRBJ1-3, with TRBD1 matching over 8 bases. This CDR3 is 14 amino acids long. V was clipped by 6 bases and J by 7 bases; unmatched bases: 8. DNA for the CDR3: TGTGCCAGCAGCTCACGACAGGGGTGGAACACCATATATTTT. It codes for CASSSRQGWNTIYF.

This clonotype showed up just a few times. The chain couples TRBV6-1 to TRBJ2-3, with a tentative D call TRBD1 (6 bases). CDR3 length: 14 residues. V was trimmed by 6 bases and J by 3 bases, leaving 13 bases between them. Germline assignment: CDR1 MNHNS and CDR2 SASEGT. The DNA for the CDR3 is TGTGCCAGCAGAAACAGGGTGGGGACAGATACGCAGTATTTT. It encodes CASRNRVGTDTQYF.

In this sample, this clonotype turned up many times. The CDR3 sequence is CASSLDQGRNEQFF. The CDR3 DNA is TGTGCCAGCAGCTTAGACCAGGGGCGGAATGAGCAGTTCTTC. The V gene is TRBV7-8, the J gene TRBJ2-1; D is possibly TRBD1 (6 bases). This CDR3 is built from 14 residues. The V gene's germline CDR1 is SGHVS and CDR2 FQNEAQ. Trimming pared 1 base from V and 7 bases from J, leaving 11 bases between.

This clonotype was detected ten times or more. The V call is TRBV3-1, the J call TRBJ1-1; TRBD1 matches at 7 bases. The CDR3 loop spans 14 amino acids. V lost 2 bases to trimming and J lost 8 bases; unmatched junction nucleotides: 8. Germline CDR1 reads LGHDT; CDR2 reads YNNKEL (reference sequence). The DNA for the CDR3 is TGTGCCAGCAGCCAATTGTTCGGGACAGTCGAAGCTTTCTTT. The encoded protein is CASSQLFGTVEAFF.

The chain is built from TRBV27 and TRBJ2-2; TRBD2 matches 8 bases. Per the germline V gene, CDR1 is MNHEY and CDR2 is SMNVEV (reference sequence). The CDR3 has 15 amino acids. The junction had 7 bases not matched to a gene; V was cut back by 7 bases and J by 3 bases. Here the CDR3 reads CASKKAGAYTGELFF. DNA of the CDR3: TGTGCCAGCAAAAAAGCGGGGGCCTACACCGGGGAGCTGTTTTTT.

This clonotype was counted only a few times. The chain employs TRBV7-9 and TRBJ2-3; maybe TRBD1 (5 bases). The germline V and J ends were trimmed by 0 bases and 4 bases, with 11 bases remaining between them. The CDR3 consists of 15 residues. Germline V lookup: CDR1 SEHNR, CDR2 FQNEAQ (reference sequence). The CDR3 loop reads CASSLADSPPDTQYF. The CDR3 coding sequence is TGTGCCAGCAGCTTAGCTGACAGCCCCCCAGATACGCAGTATTTT.

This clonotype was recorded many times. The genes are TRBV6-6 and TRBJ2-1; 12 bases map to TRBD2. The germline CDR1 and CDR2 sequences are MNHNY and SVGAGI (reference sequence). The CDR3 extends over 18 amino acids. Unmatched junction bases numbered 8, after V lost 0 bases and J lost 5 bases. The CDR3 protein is CASSYSLAGGSLNNEQFF. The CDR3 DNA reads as TGTGCCAGCAGTTACTCACTAGCGGGGGGCTCTCTAAACAATGAGCAGTTCTTC.

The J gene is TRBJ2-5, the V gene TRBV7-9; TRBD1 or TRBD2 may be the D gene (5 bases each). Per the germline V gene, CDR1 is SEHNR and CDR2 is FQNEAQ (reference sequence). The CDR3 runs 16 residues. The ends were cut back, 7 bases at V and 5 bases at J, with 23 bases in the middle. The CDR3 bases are TGTGCCAGCAACCCCACCGCAACAGGTCCGGGGGAGACCCAGTACTTC. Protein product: CASNPTATGPGETQYF. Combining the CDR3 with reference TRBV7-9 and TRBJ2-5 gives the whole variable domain DTGVSQNPRHKITKRGQNVTFRCDPISEHNRLYWYRQTLGQGPEFLTYFQNEAQLEKSRLLSDRFSAERPKGSFSTLEIQRTEQGDSAMYLCASNPTATGPGETQYFGPGTRLLVL.

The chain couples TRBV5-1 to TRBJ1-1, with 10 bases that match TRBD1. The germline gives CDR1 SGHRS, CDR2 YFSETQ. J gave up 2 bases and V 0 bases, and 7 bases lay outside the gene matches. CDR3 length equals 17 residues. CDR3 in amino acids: CASSLAGQGTKNTEAFF. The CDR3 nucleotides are TGCGCCAGCAGCTTGGCGGGACAGGGGACAAAAAACACTGAAGCTTTCTTT.